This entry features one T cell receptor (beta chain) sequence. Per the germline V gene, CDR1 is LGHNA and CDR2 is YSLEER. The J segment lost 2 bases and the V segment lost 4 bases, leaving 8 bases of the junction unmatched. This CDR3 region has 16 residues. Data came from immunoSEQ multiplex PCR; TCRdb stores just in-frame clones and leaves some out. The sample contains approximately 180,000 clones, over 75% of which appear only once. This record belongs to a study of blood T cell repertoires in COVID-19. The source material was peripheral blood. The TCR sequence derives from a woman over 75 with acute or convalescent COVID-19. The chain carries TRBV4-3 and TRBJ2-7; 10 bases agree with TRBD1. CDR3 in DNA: TGCGCCAGCAGCCTGACGTGGGGACAGGGGACCTACGAGCAGTACTTC. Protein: CASSLTWGQGTYEQYF.